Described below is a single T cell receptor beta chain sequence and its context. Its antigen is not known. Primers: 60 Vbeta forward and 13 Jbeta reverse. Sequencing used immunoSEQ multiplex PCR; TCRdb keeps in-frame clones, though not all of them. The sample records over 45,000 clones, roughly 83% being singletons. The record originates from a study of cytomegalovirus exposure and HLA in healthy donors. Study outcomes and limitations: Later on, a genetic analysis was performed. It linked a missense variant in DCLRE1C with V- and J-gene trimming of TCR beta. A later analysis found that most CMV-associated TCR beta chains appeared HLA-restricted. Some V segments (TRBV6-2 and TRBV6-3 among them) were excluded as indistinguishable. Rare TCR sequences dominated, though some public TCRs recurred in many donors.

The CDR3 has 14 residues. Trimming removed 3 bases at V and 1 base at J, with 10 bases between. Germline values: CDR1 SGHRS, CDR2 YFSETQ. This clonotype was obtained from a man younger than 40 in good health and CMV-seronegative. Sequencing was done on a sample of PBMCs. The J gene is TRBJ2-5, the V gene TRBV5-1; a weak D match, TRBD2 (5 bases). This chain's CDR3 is CASSWVAIQETQYF. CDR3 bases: TGCGCCAGCAGCTGGGTAGCGATCCAAGAGACCCAGTACTTC.